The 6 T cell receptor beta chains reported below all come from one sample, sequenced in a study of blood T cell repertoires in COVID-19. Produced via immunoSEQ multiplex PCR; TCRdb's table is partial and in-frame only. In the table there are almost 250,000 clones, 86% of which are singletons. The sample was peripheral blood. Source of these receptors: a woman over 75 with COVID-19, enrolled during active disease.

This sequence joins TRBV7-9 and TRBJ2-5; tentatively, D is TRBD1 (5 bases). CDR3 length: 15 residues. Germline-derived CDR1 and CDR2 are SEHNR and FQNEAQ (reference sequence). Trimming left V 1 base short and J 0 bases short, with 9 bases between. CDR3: CASSLGQQYQETQYF. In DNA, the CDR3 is TGTGCCAGCAGCTTAGGACAGCAGTACCAAGAGACCCAGTACTTC.

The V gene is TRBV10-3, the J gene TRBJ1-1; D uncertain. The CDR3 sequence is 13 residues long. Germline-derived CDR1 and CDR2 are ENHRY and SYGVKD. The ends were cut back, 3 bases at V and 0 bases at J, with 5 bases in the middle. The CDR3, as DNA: TGTGCCATCAGTGATAGTGTGAACACTGAAGCTTTCTTT. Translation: CAISDSVNTEAFF.

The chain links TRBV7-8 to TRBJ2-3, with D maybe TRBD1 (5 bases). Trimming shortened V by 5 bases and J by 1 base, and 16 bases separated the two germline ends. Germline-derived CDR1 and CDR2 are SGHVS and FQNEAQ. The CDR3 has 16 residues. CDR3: CASSPTANGGTDTQYF. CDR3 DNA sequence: TGTGCCAGCAGCCCGACAGCGAATGGTGGCACAGATACGCAGTATTTT.

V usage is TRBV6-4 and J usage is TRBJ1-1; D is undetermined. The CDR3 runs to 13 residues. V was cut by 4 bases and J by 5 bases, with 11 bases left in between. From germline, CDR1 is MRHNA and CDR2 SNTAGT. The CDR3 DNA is TGTGCCAGCAGTGTAAAGGAGGGAACTGAAGCTTTCTTT. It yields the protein CASSVKEGTEAFF.

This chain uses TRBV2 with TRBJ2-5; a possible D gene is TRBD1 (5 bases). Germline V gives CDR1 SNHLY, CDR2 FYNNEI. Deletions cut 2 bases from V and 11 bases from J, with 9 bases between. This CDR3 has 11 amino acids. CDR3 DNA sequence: TGTGCCAGCAGTGAAAGCCAGGGTCAGTACTTC. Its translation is CASSESQGQYF. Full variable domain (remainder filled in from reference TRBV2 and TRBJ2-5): EPEVTQTPSHQVTQMGQEVILRCVPISNHLYFYWYRQILGQKVEFLVSFYNNEISEKSEIFDDQFSVERPDGSNFTLKIRSTKLEDSAMYFCASSESQGQYFGPGTRLLVL.

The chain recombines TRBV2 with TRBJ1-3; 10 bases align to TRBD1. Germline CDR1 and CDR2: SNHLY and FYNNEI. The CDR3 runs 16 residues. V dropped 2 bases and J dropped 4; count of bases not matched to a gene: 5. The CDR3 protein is CASSELGQGSGNTIYF. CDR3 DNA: TGTGCCAGCAGTGAACTGGGACAGGGGAGCGGAAACACCATATATTTT.